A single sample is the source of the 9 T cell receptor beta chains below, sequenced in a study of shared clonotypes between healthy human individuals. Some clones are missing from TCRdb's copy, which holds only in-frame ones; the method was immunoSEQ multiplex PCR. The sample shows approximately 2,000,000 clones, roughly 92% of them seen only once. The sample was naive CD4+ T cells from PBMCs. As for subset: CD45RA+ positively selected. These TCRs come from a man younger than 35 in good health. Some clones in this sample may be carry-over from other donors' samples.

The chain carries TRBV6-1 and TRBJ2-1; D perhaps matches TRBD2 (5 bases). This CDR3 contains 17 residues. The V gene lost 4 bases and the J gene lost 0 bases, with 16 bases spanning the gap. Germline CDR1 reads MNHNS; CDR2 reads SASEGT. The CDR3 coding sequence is TGTGCCAGCAGTGTAGCGATCTTCCTTGGCTCCTACAATGAGCAGTTCTTC. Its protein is CASSVAIFLGSYNEQFF.

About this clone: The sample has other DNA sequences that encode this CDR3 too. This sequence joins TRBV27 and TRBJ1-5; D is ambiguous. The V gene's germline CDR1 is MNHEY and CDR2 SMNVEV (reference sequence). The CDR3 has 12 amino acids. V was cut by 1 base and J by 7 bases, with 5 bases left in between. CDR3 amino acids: CASSLLGQPQHF. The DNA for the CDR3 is TGTGCCAGCAGTTTATTGGGACAGCCCCAGCATTTT.

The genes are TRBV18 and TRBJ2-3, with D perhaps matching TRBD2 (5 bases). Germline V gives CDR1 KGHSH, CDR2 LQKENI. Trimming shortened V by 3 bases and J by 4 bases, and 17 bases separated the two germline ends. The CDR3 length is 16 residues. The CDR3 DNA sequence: TGTGCCAGCTCACCGTCATTGGGAGTAGGAGCAGATACGCAGTATTTT. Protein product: CASSPSLGVGADTQYF.

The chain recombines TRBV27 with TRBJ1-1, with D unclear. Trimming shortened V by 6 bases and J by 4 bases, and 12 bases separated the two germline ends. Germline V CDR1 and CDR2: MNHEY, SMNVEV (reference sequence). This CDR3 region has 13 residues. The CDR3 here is CASRSSVGTEAFF. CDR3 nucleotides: TGTGCCAGCAGGTCAAGTGTTGGCACTGAAGCTTTCTTT.

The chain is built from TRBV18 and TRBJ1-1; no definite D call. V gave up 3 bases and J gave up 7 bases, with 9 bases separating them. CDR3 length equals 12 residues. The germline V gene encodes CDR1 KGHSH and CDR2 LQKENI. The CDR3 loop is CASSPRTFEAFF. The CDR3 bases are TGTGCCAGCTCACCGAGGACCTTTGAAGCTTTCTTT.

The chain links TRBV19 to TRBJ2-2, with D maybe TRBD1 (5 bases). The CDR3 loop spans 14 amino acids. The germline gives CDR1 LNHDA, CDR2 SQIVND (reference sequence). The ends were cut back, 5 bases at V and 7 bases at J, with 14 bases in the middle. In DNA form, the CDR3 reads TGTGCCAGTAGTGACAGCCCCTGGGGCGGGGAGCTGTTTTTT. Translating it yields CASSDSPWGGELFF.

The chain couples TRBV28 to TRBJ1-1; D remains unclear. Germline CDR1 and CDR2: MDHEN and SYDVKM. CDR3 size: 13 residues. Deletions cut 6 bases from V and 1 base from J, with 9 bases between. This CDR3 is CASRTNRNTEAFF. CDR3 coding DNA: TGTGCCAGCAGAACAAACAGGAACACTGAAGCTTTCTTT. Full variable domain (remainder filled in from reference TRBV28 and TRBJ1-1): DVKVTQSSRYLVKRTGEKVFLECVQDMDHENMFWYRQDPGLGLRLIYFSYDVKMKEKGDIPEGYSVSREKKERFSLILESASTNQTSMYLCASRTNRNTEAFFGQGTRLTVV.

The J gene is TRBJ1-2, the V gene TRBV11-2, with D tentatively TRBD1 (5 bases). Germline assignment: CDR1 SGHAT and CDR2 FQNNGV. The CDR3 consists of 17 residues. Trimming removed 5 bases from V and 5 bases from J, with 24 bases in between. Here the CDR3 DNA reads TGTGCCAGCAGCCCCTTGGGGTGGGGGGAGGACGGTTATGGCTACACCTTC. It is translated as CASSPLGWGEDGYGYTF.

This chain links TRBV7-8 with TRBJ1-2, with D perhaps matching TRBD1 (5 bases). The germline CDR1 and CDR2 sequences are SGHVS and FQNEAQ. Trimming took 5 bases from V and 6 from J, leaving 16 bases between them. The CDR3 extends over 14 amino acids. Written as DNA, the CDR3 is TGTGCCAGCAGCCTGACCGGGGCACCCAATGGCTACACCTTC. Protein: CASSLTGAPNGYTF.